The present T cell receptor beta chain was sequenced within a study of blood T cell repertoires in COVID-19. Overall study context: COVID-19 samples collected from the United States, Italy and Spain covered acute and convalescent phases. Nucleic acid was either cDNA or gDNA, and it came from T cells, B-cell-depleted T cells, or PBMCs.

This CDR3 comprises 15 residues. V shed 0 bases, J shed 2 bases, and the junction held 5 bases outside the gene matches. In the original processing: Amplification from reference gene primers served as the basis for estimated nucleated cell counts. TCRdb's table, derived via immunoSEQ multiplex PCR, lists solely in-frame clones and lacks some. That table supplies the V and J calls and clone size; D and trimming were determined from the DNA. This sample yields roughly 110,000 clones, of which 80% to 90% are seen a single time; about a fifth belongs to the top ten. Sequencing was performed on peripheral blood. J is TRBJ2-7 and V is TRBV5-7, with TRBD2 identical over 7 bases. TRBV5-7 falls under the ORF class, with uncertain function. The source of this sequence is a human donor with acute or convalescent COVID-19. The donor label of this sample is uncertain. The CDR3: CASSLVRAGTYEQYF. The CDR3 nucleotides read TGTGCCAGCAGCTTGGTCAGAGCGGGAACCTACGAGCAGTACTTC.